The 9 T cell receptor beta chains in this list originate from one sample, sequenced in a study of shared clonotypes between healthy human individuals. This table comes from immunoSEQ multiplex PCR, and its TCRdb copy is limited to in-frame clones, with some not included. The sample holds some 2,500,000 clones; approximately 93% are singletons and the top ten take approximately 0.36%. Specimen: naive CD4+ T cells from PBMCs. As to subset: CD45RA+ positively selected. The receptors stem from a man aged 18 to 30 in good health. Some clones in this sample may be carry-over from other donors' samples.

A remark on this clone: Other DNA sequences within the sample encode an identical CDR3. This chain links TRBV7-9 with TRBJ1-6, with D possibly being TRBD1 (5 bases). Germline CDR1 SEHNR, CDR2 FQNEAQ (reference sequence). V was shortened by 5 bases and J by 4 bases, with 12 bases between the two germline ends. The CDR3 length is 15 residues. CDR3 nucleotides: TGTGCCAGCAGCCCCACGGGACTTTATAATTCACCCCTCCACTTT. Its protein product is CASSPTGLYNSPLHF.

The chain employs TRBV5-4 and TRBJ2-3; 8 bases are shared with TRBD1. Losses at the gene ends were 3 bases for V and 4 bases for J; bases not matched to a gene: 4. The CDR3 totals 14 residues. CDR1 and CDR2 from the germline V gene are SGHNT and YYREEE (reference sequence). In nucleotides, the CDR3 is TGTGCCAGCAGCTCGACAGGGGATGCAGATACGCAGTATTTT. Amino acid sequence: CASSSTGDADTQYF.

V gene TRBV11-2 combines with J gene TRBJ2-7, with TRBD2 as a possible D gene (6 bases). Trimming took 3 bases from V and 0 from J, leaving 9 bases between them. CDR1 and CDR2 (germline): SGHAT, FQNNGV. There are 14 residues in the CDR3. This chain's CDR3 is CASSFRRDSYEQYF. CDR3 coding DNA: TGTGCCAGCAGCTTTCGGCGGGACTCCTACGAGCAGTACTTC. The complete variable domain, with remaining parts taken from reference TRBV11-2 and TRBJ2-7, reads EAGVAQSPRYKIIEKRQSVAFWCNPISGHATLYWYQQILGQGPKLLIQFQNNGVVDDSQLPKDRFSAERLKGVDSTLKIQPAKLEDSAVYLCASSFRRDSYEQYFGPGTRLTVT.

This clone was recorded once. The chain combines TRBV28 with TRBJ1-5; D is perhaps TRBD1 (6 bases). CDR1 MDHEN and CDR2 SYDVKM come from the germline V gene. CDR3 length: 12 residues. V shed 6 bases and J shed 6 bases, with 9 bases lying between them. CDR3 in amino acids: CASRSGVQPQHF. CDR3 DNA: TGTGCCAGCAGGTCAGGGGTTCAGCCCCAGCATTTT.

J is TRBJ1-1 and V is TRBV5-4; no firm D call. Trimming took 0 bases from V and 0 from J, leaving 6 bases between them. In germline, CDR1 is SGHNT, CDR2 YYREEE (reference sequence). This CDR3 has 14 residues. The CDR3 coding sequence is TGTGCCAGCAGCTTGGCACGGTTGAACACTGAAGCTTTCTTT. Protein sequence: CASSLARLNTEAFF.

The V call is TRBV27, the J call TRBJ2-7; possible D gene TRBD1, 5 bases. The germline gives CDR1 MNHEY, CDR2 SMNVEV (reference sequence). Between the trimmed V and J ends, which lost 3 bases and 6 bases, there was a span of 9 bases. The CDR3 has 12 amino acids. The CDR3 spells CASSFQGAEQYF. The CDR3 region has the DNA TGTGCCAGCAGTTTTCAAGGGGCCGAGCAGTACTTC.

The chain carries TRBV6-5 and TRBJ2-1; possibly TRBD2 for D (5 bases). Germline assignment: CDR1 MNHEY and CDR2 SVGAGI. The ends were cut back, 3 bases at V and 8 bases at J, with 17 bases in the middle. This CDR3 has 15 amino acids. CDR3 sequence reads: CASSYAPPRADEQFF. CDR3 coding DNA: TGTGCCAGCAGTTATGCCCCCCCGAGGGCTGATGAGCAGTTCTTC.

The CDR3 spells CASSLGATRGNEQFF. The CDR3 DNA reads TGCGCCAGCAGCTTGGGAGCTACCAGGGGCAATGAGCAGTTCTTC. This sequence joins TRBV5-1 and TRBJ2-1; D perhaps matches TRBD1 (6 bases). V lost 0 bases and J lost 6, with 13 bases in between. Germline loops: CDR1 SGHRS, CDR2 YFSETQ. CDR3 length equals 15 residues. Full variable domain (rest looked up from reference TRBV5-1 and TRBJ2-1): KAGVTQTPRYLIKTRGQQVTLSCSPISGHRSVSWYQQTPGQGLQFLFEYFSETQRNKGNFPGRFSGRQFSNSRSEMNVSTLELGDSALYLCASSLGATRGNEQFFGPGTRLTVL.

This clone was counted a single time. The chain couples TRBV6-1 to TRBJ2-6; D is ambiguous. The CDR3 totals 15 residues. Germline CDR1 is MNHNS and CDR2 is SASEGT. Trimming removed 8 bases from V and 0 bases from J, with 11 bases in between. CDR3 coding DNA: TGTGCCAGCGCTCACAGTATCTCTGGGGCCAACGTCCTGACTTTC. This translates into CASAHSISGANVLTF.